These T cell receptor beta chains were read from a single sample in a study of T cell repertoires in cytomegalovirus infection. TCRdb re-called the reads with MiXCR, one entry per CDR3 protein. The table lists approximately 500,000 distinct CDR3 sequences, around a quarter of them singletons. Sequenced sample: PBMCs. Every receptor here comes from a human donor in good health (CMV status not recorded). Some clones in this sample may be carry-over from other donors' samples. CDR3s include the opening cysteine and the closing phenylalanine or tryptophan. Clone sizes are given selectively: once, few, many, or a class where the clone is expanded.

V gene: TRBV12-3/TRBV12-4; J gene: TRBJ1-4; clone size: many; CDR3 protein: CASSLPVATNEKLFF
V gene: TRBV12-3/TRBV12-4; J gene: TRBJ2-5; clone size: NA; CDR3 protein: CASSSLAGGSETQYF
V gene: TRBV24-1; J gene: TRBJ2-3; clone size: few; CDR3 protein: CATSDSLSGRAGDTQYF
V gene: TRBV5-1; J gene: TRBJ2-2; clone size: NA; CDR3 protein: CASSPPGLAAHGAGELFF
V gene: TRBV7-2; J gene: TRBJ2-1; clone size: few; CDR3 protein: CASSQTSGGGYNEQFF
V gene: TRBV20-1; J gene: TRBJ2-1; clone size: NA; CDR3 protein: CSAGHRLAVYNEQFF
V gene: TRBV7-9; J gene: TRBJ2-7; clone size: many; CDR3 protein: CASSSGGFAEQYF
V gene: TRBV12-3/TRBV12-4; J gene: TRBJ1-2; clone size: once; CDR3 protein: CASSLGVAGQGRGYTF
V gene: TRBV7-6; J gene: TRBJ1-2; clone size: NA; CDR3 protein: CASSLVAGPNGYTF
V gene: TRBV7-4; J gene: TRBJ1-2; clone size: NA; CDR3 protein: CASSLGGQGRTGYTF
V gene: TRBV20-1; J gene: TRBJ1-6; clone size: NA; CDR3 protein: CSAPRQAGSPLHF
V gene: TRBV5-1; J gene: TRBJ2-7; clone size: few; CDR3 protein: CASSASGASYEQYF
V gene: TRBV7-9; J gene: TRBJ1-4; clone size: NA; CDR3 protein: CASSLWGKEKLFF
V gene: TRBV10-3; J gene: TRBJ2-1; clone size: few; CDR3 protein: CATRSGTANNEQFF
V gene: TRBV7-3; J gene: TRBJ1-3; clone size: few; CDR3 protein: CASSDSPGNTIYF
V gene: TRBV9; J gene: TRBJ1-3; clone size: once; CDR3 protein: CASSRTASGNTIYF
V gene: TRBV7-2; J gene: TRBJ2-2; clone size: many; CDR3 protein: CASSQDREVETGELFF
V gene: TRBV7-9; J gene: TRBJ1-2; clone size: many; CDR3 protein: CASSLGADNYGYTF
V gene: TRBV6-2/TRBV6-3; J gene: TRBJ2-4; clone size: many; CDR3 protein: CASSPIGIRASAGRVAVLNIQYF
V gene: TRBV19; J gene: TRBJ1-1; clone size: NA; CDR3 protein: CASSSYAGTEAFF
V gene: TRBV12-3/TRBV12-4; J gene: TRBJ2-1; clone size: few; CDR3 protein: CASNQGGYNEQFF
V gene: TRBV20-1; J gene: TRBJ1-1; clone size: few; CDR3 protein: CSATTGRETEAFF
V gene: TRBV28; J gene: TRBJ2-7; clone size: few; CDR3 protein: CASSSMRGQGIDEQYF
V gene: TRBV28; J gene: TRBJ2-5; clone size: NA; CDR3 protein: CASSELPETQYF
V gene: TRBV7-8; J gene: TRBJ1-4; clone size: NA; CDR3 protein: CASSLVETDDKLFF
V gene: TRBV28; J gene: TRBJ2-7; clone size: NA; CDR3 protein: CASSFGGGRGEQYF
V gene: TRBV28; J gene: TRBJ2-5; clone size: NA; CDR3 protein: CASSSPPGLRETQYF
V gene: TRBV12-3/TRBV12-4; J gene: TRBJ2-1; clone size: NA; CDR3 protein: CASRIGPEGDEQFF
V gene: TRBV6-2/TRBV6-3; J gene: TRBJ2-1; clone size: few; CDR3 protein: CASSDYSRYNEQFF
V gene: TRBV28; J gene: TRBJ2-3; clone size: NA; CDR3 protein: CASSFAGTGTDTQYF
V gene: TRBV12-3/TRBV12-4; J gene: TRBJ1-5; clone size: NA; CDR3 protein: CASSLEGGSEKPQHF
V gene: TRBV6-2/TRBV6-3; J gene: TRBJ2-7; clone size: NA; CDR3 protein: CASSNRDIYEQYF
V gene: TRBV13; J gene: TRBJ1-2; clone size: NA; CDR3 protein: CASSLGAGAFNYGYTF
V gene: TRBV4-1; J gene: TRBJ1-3; clone size: NA; CDR3 protein: CASSQGPDRVFGNTIYF
V gene: TRBV7-2; J gene: TRBJ1-1; clone size: many; CDR3 protein: CASSKDRDTEAFF
V gene: TRBV20-1; J gene: TRBJ2-1; clone size: NA; CDR3 protein: CSAGGLAGGRGDEQFF
V gene: TRBV6-2/TRBV6-3; J gene: TRBJ2-1; clone size: NA; CDR3 protein: CASSYLAGVSYNEQFF
V gene: TRBV6-5; J gene: TRBJ1-1; clone size: few; CDR3 protein: CASSFPGTAEAFF
V gene: TRBV6-1; J gene: TRBJ2-7; clone size: many; CDR3 protein: CASSYTGSYEQYF
V gene: TRBV5-8; J gene: TRBJ2-3; clone size: few; CDR3 protein: CASSTSGTSGTDTQYF
V gene: TRBV29-1; J gene: TRBJ2-5; clone size: NA; CDR3 protein: CSVRLAGEGLETQYF